The present T cell receptor beta chain was sequenced within a study of T-cell reconstitution after alpha-beta-depleted transplantation in children (dated by TCRdb to between 2015 and 2016). Study-level background: The study quantitatively tracked T-cell immune reconstitution after TCRalphabeta/CD19-depleted allogeneic hematopoietic cell transplantation in children using TCR repertoire profiling.

Points on this clonotype: Its antigen remains undetermined. Qualities for individual bases were not recorded, and no much larger clone is one base off.

Libraries were built with PCR. TCRdb lists the instrument as Illumina HiSeq 2500. TCR library preparation used molecular barcoding, with unique molecular identifiers applied to normalize quantification of the TCRbeta repertoire. In TCRdb, the public reads were trimmed at Q25 with fastp and aligned with MiXCR, with productive beta chains retained. Records with the same CDR3 protein are collapsed into one entry carrying the most frequent genes and DNA. The sample table lists 250,000 to 300,000 distinct CDR3 sequences, more than 8% of them with a count of one. Of the sample, roughly a tenth is held by the ten largest clones. V is cut by 5 bases and J by 0 bases, and the space between the germline ends is 5 bases. Based on the germline V gene (reference sequence), the CDR1 and CDR2 sequences are DFQATT and SNEGSKA. There are 12 amino acids in the CDR3, from cysteine to phenylalanine inclusive. Left in the record is the CDR3 DNA by itself, 36 bases read in frame from the first base.

The material sequenced was PBMCs from the stem cell graft donor, taken from the stem cell graft. The chain uses TRBV20-1 and TRBJ1-3, with the D gene not clear enough to name. The TCR was taken from a human donor who donated a stem cell graft to a child with SCID. The nucleotide sequence is TGCAGTGCTCTTGTCTCTGGAAACACCATATATTTT. This codes for CSALVSGNTIYF.